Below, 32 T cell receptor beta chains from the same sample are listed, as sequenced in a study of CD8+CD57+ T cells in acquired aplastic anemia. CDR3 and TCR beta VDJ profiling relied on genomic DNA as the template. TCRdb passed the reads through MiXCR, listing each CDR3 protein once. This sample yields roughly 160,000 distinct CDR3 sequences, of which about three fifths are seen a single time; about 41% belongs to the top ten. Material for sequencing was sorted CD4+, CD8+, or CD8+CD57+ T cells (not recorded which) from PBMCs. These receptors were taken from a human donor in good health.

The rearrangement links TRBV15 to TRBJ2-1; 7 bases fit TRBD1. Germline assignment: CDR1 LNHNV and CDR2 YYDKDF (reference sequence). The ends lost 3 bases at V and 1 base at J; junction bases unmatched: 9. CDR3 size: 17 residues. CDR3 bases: TGTGCCACCAGCAGTGTCATGCAGGGGGAATCCTACAATGAGCAGTTCTTC. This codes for CATSSVMQGESYNEQFF.

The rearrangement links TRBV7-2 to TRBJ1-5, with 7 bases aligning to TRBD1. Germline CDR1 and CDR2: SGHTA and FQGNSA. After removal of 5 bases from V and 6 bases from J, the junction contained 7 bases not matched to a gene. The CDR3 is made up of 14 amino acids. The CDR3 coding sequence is TGTGCCAGCAGCCAAGGACAGGCAGGTCAGCCCCAGCATTTT. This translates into CASSQGQAGQPQHF.

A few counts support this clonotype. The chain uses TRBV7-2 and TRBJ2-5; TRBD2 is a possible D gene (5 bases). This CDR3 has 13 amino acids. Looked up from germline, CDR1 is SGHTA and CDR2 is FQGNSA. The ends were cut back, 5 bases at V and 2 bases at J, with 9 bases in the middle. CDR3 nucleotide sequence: TGTGCCAGCAGCACTAGTTATCAAGAGACCCAGTACTTC. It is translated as CASSTSYQETQYF. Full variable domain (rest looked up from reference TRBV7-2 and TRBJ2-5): GAGVSQSPSNKVTEKGKDVELRCDPISGHTALYWYRQSLGQGLEFLIYFQGNSAPDKSGLPSDRFSAERTGGSVSTLTIQRTQQEDSAVYLCASSTSYQETQYFGPGTRLLVL.

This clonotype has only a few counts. In DNA form, the CDR3 reads TGCAGTGCTAGAGCCCCGGGGGGCAGGTACGAGCAGTACTTC. Amino acids: CSARAPGGRYEQYF. The chain couples TRBV20-1 to TRBJ2-7; D perhaps matches TRBD2 (7 bases). The germline V and J ends were trimmed by 1 base and 4 bases, with 14 bases remaining between them. Germline V gene sequence: CDR1 DFQATT, CDR2 SNEGSKA (reference sequence). The length of the CDR3 is 14 residues.

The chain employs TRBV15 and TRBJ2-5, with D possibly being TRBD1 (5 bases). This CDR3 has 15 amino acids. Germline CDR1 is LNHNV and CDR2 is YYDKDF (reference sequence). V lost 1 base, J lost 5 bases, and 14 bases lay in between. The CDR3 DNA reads TGTGCCACCAGCAGAGGGCGGCAGGGCTTGGAGACCCAGTACTTC. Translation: CATSRGRQGLETQYF.

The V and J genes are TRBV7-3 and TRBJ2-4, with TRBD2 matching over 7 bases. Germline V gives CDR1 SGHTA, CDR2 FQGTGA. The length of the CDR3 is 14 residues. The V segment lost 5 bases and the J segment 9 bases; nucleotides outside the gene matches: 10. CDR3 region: CASSAGLGWGIQYF. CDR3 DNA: TGTGCCAGCAGCGCCGGACTAGGGTGGGGCATTCAGTACTTC.

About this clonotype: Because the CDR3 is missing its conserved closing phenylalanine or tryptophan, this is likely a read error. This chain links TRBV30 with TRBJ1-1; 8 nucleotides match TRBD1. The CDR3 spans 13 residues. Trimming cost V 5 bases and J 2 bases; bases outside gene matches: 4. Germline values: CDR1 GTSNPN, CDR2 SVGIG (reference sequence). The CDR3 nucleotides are TGTGCCTGGCGACAGGGGAGAAACACTGAAGCTTTCTCT. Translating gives CAWRQGRNTEAFS.

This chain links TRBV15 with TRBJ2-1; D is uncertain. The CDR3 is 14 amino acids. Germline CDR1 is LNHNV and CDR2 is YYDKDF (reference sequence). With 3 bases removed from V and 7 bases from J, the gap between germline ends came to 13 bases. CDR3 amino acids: CATSRSGLGNEQFF. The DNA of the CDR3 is TGTGCCACCAGCAGGTCAGGCTTAGGGAATGAGCAGTTCTTC. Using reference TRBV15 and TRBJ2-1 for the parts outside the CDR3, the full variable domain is DAMVIQNPRYQVTQFGKPVTLSCSQTLNHNVMYWYQQKSSQAPKLLFHYYDKDFNNEADTPDNFQSRRPNTSFCFLDIRSPGLGDTAMYLCATSRSGLGNEQFFGPGTRLTVL.

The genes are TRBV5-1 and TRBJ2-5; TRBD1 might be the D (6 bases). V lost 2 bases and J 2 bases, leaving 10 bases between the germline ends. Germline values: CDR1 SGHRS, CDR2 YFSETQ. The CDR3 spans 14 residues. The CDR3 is CASSLTDRQETQYF. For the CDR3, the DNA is TGCGCCAGCAGCTTAACAGACAGGCAAGAGACCCAGTACTTC.

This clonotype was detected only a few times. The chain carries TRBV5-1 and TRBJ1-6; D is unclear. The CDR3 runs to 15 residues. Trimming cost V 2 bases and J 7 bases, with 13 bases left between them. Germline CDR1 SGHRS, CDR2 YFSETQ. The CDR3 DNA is TGCGCCAGCAGCTTCTCACAAGGAGGAAATTCACCCCTCCACTTT. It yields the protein CASSFSQGGNSPLHF. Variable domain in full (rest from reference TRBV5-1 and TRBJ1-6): KAGVTQTPRYLIKTRGQQVTLSCSPISGHRSVSWYQQTPGQGLQFLFEYFSETQRNKGNFPGRFSGRQFSNSRSEMNVSTLELGDSALYLCASSFSQGGNSPLHFGNGTRLTVT.

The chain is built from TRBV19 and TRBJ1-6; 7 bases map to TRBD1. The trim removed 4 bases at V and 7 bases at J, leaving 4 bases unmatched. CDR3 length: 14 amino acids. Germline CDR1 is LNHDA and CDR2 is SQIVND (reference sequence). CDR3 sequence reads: CASSKQGGNSPLHF. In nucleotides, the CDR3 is TGTGCCAGTAGTAAGCAGGGGGGGAATTCACCCCTCCACTTT.

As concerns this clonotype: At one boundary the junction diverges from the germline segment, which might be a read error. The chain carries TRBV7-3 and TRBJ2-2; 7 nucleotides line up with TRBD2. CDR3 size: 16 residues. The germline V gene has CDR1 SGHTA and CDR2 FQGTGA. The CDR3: CASSFLAGVITGELFF. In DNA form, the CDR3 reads TGTGCCAGCAGCTTCCTCGCGGGAGTTATCACCGGGGAACTGTTTTTT.

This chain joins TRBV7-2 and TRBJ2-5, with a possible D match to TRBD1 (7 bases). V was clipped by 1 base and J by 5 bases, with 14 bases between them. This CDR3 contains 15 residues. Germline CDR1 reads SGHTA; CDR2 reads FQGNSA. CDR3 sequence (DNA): TGTGCCAGCAGCTTAGTGCCCCCAGGGGGGGAGACCCAGTACTTC. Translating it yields CASSLVPPGGETQYF.

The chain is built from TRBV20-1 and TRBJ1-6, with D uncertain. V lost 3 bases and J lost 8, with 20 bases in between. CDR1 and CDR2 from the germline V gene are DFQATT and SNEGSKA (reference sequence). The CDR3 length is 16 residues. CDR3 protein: CSASPSGPGKDSPLHF. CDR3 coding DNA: TGCAGTGCTAGTCCGTCCGGCCCCGGCAAGGATTCACCCCTCCACTTT.

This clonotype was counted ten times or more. This CDR3 is CASSYPNSGNVYEQYF. The CDR3 region has the DNA TGTGCCAGCAGTTATCCCAATAGCGGGAACGTCTACGAGCAGTACTTC. The chain has TRBV6-2 or TRBV6-3 and TRBJ2-7, with 8 bases aligning to TRBD2. Germline V gene data show CDR1 as MNHEY and CDR2 as SVGEGT. The CDR3 contains 16 residues. The J segment lost 3 bases and the V segment lost 3 bases, leaving 10 bases of the junction unmatched.

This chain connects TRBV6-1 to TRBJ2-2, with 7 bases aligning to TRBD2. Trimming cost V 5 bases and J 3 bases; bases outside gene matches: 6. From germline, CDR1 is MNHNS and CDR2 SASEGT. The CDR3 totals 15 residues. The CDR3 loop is CASSSQGLHTGELFF. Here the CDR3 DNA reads TGTGCCAGCAGTTCTCAGGGACTACACACCGGGGAGCTGTTTTTT.

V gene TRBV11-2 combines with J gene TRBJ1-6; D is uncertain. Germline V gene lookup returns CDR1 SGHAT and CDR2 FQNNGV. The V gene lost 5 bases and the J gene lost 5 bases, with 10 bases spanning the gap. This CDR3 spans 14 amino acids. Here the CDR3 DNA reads TGTGCCAGCAGCCCGAGAGAAAATAATTCACCCCTCCACTTT. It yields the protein CASSPRENNSPLHF.

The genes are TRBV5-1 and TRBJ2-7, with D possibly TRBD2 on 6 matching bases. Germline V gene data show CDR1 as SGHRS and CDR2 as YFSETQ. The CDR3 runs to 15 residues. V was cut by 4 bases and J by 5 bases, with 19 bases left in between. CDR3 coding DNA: TGCGCCAGCAGCCAAGACATCGGGACTGGCAACGAGCAGTACTTC. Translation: CASSQDIGTGNEQYF.

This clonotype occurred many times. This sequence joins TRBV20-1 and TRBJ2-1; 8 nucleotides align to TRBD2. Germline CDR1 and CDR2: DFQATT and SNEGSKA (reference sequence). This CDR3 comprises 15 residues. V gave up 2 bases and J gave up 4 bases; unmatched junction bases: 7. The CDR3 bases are TGCAGTGCTAGACCGACACTAGCGGATTACAATGAGCAGTTCTTC. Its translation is CSARPTLADYNEQFF.

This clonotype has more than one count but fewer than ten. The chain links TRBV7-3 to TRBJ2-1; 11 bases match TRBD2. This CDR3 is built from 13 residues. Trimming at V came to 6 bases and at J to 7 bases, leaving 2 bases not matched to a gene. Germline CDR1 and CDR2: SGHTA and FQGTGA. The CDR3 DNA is TGTGCCAGCAGTACTAGCGGGGGAAATGAGCAGTTCTTC. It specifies CASSTSGGNEQFF.

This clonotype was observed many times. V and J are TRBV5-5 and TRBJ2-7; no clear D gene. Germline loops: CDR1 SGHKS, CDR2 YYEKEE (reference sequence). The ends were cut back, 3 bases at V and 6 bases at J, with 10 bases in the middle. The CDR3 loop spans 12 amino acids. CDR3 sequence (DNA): TGTGCCAGCAGCTCCGACGGGTTCGAGCAGTACTTC. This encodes CASSSDGFEQYF.

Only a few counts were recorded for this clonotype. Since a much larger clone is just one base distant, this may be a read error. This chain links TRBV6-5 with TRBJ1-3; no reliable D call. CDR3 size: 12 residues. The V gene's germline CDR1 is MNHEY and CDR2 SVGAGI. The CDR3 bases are TGTGCCAGCATCGGAGACGGAAACACCGTATATTTT. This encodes CASIGDGNTVYF.

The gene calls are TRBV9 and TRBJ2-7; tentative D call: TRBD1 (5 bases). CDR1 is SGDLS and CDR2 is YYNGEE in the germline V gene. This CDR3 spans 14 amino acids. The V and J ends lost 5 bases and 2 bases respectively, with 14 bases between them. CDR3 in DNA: TGTGCCAGCAGTACGGACAACCTACCCTACGAGCAGTACTTC. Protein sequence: CASSTDNLPYEQYF.

The CDR3 sequence is CATSGTGTATYGYTF. The CDR3 DNA follows: TGTGCCACCAGTGGAACCGGGACCGCGACCTATGGCTACACCTTC. V and J are TRBV7-9 and TRBJ1-2; perhaps TRBD1 as D (5 bases). This CDR3 is built from 15 residues. V lost 10 bases, J lost 4 bases, and 22 bases lay in between. In germline, CDR1 is SEHNR, CDR2 FQNEAQ (reference sequence).

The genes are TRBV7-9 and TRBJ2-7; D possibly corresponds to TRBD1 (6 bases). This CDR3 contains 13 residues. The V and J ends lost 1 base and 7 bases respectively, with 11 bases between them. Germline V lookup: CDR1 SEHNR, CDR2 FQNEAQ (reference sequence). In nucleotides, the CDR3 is TGTGCCAGCAGCTTAGGCCAGGGGTGGGAGCAGTACTTC. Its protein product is CASSLGQGWEQYF.

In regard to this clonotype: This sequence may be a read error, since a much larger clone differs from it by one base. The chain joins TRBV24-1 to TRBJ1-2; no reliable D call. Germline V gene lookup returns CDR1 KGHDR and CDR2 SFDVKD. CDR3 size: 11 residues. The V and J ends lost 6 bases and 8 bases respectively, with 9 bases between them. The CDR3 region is CATSSGLGYTF. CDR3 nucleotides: TGTGCCACCAGTTCGGGGTTAGGCTACACCTTC.

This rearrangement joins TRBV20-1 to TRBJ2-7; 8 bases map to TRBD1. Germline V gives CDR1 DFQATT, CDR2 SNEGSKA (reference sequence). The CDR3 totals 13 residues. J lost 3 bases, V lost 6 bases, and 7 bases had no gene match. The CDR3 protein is CSAPGQGNYEQYF. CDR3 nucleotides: TGCAGTGCCCCCGGACAGGGCAACTACGAGCAGTACTTC.

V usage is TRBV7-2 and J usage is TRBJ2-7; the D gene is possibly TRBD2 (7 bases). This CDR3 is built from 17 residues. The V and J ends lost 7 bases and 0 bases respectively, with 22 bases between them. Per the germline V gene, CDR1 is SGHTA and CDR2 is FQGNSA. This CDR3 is CASTPGRGGGSSYEQYF. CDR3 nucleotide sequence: TGTGCCAGCACTCCAGGACGAGGCGGGGGCAGCTCCTACGAGCAGTACTTC.

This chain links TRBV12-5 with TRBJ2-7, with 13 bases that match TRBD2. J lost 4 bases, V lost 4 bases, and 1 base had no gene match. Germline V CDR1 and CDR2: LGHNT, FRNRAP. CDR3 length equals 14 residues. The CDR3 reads CASGWTSGSYEQYF. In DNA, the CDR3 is TGTGCTAGTGGTTGGACTAGCGGGAGTTACGAGCAGTACTTC. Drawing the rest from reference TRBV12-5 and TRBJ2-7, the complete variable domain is DARVTQTPRHKVTEMGQEVTMRCQPILGHNTVFWYRQTMMQGLELLAYFRNRAPLDDSGMPKDRFSAEMPDATLATLKIQPSEPRDSAVYFCASGWTSGSYEQYFGPGTRLTVT.

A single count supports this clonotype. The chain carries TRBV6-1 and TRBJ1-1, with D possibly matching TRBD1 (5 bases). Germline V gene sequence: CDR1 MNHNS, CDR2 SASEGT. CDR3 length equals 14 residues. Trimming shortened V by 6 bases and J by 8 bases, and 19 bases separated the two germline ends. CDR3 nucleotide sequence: TGTGCCAGCAGGACCCCGGCAGGGCGGACCGAAGCTTTCTTT. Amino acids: CASRTPAGRTEAFF.

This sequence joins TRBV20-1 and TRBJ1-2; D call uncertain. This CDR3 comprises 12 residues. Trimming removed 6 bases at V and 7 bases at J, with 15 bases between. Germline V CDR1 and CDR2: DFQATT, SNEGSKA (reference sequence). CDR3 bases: TGCAGTGCCCTTCAGGAACTAGGTGGCTACACCTTC. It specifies CSALQELGGYTF.

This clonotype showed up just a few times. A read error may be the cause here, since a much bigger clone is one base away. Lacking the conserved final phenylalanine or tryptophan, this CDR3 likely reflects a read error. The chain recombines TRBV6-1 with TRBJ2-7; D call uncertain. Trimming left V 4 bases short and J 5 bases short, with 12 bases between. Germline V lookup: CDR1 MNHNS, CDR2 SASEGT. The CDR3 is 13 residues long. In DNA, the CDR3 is TGTGCCAGCAGTGGAGGACCCGGACACGAGCAGTACCTC. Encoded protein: CASSGGPGHEQYL.